This T cell receptor beta chain comes out of a study of cytomegalovirus exposure and HLA in healthy donors. For the study at large: Out of roughly 200 million T cells, an earlier analysis found about 120 million unique TCR beta sequences in total. Unique TCRs numbering some 93 million, obtained from HLA-typed donors, made up an early data release. Notes on the study in general: Later, TCR association rates were found to vary by HLA locus, highest for DRB1 and lowest for HLA-C. A later analysis found common viral pathogens apparently linked to several of the most significant clusters.

PCR primers comprised 60 Vbeta and 13 Jbeta primers. Clones were read by immunoSEQ multiplex PCR, and TCRdb kept only the in-frame ones, dropping some. The data hold tens of thousands of clones, with around four fifths observed a single time. The CDR3 spans 14 residues. Germline V gene lookup returns CDR1 SGDLS and CDR2 YYNGEE. Of note for this clone: Antigen unknown.

The origin of this receptor is a woman between 18 and 29 years old in good health and CMV-seropositive. The chain links TRBV9 to TRBJ2-5; D call uncertain. The assigned J gene may be wrong: the sequence end matches TRBJ2-7 better. The sample was PBMCs. In nucleotides, the CDR3 is TGTGCCAGCAGCGTAAACTCCAACTGGTACGAGCAGTACTTC. Translating gives CASSVNSNWYEQYF.